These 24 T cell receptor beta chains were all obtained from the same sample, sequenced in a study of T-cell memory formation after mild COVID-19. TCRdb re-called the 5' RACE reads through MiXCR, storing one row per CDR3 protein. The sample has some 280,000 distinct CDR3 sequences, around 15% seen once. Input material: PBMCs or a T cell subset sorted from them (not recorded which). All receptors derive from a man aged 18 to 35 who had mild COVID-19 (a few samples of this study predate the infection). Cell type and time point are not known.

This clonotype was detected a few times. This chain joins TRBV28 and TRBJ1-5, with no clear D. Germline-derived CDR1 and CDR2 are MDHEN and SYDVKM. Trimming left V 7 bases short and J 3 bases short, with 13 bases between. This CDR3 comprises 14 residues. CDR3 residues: CASTPGRHNQPQHF. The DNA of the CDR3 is TGTGCCAGCACCCCCGGACGGCACAATCAGCCCCAGCATTTT.

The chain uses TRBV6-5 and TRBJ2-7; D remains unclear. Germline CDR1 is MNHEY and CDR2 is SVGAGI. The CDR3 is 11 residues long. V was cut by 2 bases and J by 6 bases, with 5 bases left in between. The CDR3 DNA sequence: TGTGCCAGCAGTTACCGCTTCGAGCAGTACTTC. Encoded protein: CASSYRFEQYF.

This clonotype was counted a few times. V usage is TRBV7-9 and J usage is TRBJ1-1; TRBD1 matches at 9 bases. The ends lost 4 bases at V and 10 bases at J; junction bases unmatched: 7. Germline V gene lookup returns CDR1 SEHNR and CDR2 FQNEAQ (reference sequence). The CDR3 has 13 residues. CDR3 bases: TGTGCCAGCAGCTACTCTCCGGGACAGGGAGCTTTCTTT. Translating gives CASSYSPGQGAFF.

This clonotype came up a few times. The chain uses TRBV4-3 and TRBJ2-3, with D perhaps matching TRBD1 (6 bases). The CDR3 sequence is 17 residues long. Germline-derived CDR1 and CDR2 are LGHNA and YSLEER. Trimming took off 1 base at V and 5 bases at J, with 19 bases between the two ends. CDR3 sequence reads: CASSQVGWQGPGDTQYF. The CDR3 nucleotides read TGCGCCAGCAGCCAAGTAGGGTGGCAGGGGCCGGGAGATACGCAGTATTTT.

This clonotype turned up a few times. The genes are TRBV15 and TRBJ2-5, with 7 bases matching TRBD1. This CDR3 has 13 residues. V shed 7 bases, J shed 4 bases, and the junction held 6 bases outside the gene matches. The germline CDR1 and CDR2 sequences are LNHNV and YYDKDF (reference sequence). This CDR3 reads CATTNGDRETQYF. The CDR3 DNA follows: TGTGCCACCACCAATGGGGACAGAGAGACCCAGTACTTC.

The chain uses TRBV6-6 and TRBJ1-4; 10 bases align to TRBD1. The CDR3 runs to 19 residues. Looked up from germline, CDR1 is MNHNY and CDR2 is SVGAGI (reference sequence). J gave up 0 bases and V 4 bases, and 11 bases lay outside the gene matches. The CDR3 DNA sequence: TGTGCCAGCAGTTCCCCTCCGGGACAGGGGCCTGCAACTAATGAAAAACTGTTTTTT. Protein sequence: CASSSPPGQGPATNEKLFF.

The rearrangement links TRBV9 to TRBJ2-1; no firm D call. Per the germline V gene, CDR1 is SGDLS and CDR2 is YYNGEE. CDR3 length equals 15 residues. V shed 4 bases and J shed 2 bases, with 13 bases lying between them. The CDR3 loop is CASSSKGPTYNEQFF. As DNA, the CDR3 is TGTGCCAGCAGCTCAAAGGGTCCGACCTACAATGAGCAGTTCTTC.

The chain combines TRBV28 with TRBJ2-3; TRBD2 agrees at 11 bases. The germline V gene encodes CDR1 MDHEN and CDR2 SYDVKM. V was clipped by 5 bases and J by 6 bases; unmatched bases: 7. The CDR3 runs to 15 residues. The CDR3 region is CASSISTSGEDTQYF. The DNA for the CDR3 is TGTGCCAGCAGTATTTCGACTAGCGGGGAGGATACGCAGTATTTT.

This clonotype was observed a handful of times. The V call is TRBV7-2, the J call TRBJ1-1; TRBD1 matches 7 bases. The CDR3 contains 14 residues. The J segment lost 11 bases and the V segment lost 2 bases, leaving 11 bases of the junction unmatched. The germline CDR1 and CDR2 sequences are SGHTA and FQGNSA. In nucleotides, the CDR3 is TGTGCCAGCAGCTTAATCCTCGAGACAGGGCGGGCTTTCTTT. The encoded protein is CASSLILETGRAFF.

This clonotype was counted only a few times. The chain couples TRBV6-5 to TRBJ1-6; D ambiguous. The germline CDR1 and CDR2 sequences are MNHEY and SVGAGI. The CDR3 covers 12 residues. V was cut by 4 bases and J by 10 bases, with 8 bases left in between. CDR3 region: CASSSPGSPLHF. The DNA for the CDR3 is TGTGCCAGCAGTTCCCCGGGATCACCCCTCCACTTT.

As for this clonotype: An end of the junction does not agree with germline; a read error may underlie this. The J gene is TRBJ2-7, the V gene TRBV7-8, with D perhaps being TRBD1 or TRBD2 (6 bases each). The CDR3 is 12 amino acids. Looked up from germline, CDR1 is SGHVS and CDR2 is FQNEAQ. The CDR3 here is CASSLVGGRHHF. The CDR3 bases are TGTGCCAGCAGCTTGGTGGGGGGCCGCCACCACTTC.

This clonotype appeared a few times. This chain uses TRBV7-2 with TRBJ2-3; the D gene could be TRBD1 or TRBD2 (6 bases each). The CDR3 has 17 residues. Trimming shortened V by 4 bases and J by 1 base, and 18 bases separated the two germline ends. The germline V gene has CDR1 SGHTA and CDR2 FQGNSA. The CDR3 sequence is CASSSFFGGRGTDTQYF. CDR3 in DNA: TGTGCCAGCAGCTCATTCTTCGGGGGCCGGGGCACAGATACGCAGTATTTT.

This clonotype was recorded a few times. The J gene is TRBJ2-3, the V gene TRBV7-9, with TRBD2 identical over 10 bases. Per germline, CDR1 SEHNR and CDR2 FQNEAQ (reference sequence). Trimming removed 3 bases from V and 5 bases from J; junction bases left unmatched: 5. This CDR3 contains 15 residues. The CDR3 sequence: CASSLGRTSGDTQYF. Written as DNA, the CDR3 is TGTGCCAGCAGCTTGGGTCGGACTAGCGGAGATACGCAGTATTTT.

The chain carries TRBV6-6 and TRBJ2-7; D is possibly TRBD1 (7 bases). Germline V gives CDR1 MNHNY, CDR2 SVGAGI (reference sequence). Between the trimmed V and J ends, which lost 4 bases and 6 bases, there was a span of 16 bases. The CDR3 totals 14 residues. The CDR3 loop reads CASSSSPQGGEQYF. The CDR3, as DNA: TGTGCCAGCAGTTCCTCCCCTCAGGGGGGCGAGCAGTACTTC.

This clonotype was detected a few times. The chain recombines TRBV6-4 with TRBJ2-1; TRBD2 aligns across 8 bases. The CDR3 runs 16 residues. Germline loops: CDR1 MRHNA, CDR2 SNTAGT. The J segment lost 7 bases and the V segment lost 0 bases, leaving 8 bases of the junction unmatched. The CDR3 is CASSDSQRGTSNEQFF. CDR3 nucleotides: TGTGCCAGCAGTGACTCGCAGCGGGGGACTTCTAATGAGCAGTTCTTC.

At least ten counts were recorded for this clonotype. This CDR3 reads CASSQEDGDQPQHF. CDR3 coding DNA: TGTGCCAGCAGCCAAGAGGATGGGGATCAGCCCCAGCATTTT. This sequence joins TRBV4-2 and TRBJ1-5; D uncertain. The CDR3 is 14 amino acids. The V end was cut by 0 bases, the J end by 5 bases, with 8 bases between. Germline CDR1 LGHNA, CDR2 YNFKEQ.

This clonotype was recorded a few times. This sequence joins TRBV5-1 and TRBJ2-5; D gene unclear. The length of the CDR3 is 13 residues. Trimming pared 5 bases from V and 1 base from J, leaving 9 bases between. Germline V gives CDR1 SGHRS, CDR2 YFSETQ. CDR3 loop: CASRPDVQETQYF. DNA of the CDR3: TGCGCCAGCAGACCGGACGTCCAAGAGACCCAGTACTTC.

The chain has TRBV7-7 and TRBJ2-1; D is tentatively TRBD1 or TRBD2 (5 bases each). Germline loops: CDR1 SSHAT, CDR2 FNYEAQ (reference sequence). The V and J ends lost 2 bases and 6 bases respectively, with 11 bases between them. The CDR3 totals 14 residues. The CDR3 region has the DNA TGTGCCAGCAGCTTAAGGGAGACAGTCAATGAGCAGTTCTTC. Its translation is CASSLRETVNEQFF.

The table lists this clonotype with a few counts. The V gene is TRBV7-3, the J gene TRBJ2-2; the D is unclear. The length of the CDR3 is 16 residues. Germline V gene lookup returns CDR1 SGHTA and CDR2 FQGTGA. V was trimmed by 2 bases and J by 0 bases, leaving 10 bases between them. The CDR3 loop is CASSLRQAPNTGELFF. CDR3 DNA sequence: TGTGCCAGCAGCTTACGCCAGGCGCCGAACACCGGGGAGCTGTTTTTT. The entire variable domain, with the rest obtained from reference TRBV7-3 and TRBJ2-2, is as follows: GAGVSQTPSNKVTEKGKYVELRCDPISGHTALYWYRQSLGQGPEFLIYFQGTGAADDSGLPNDRFFAVRPEGSVSTLKIQRTERGDSAVYLCASSLRQAPNTGELFFGEGSRLTVL.

The DNA of the CDR3 is TGCAGTGCTAGTTTGGGGGGTCAGACCTTC. This gives the protein CSASLGGQTF. The chain uses TRBV20-1 and TRBJ1-2; D is perhaps TRBD1 (5 bases). CDR3 length: 10 residues. Germline values: CDR1 DFQATT, CDR2 SNEGSKA (reference sequence). Trimming removed 3 bases at V and 14 bases at J, with 13 bases between.

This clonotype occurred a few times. DNA of the CDR3: TGTGCCAGCAGCCGGACAGTTAGCTCCTACGAGCAGTACTTC. It translates to CASSRTVSSYEQYF. The genes are TRBV7-9 and TRBJ2-7; TRBD1 is a possible D gene (6 bases). V lost 5 bases and J lost 0, with 11 bases in between. There are 14 residues in the CDR3. From germline, CDR1 is SEHNR and CDR2 FQNEAQ (reference sequence).

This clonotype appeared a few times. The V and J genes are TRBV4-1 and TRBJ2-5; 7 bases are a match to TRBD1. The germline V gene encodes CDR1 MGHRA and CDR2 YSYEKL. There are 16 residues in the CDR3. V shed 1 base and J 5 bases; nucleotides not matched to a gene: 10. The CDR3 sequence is CASSQGQGTIRETQYF. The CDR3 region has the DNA TGCGCCAGCAGCCAAGGACAGGGTACGATCAGGGAGACCCAGTACTTC.

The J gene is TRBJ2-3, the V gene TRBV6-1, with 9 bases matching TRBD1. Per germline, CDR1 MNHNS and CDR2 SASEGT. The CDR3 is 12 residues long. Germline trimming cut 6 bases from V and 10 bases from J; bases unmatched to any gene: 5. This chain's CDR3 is CASSDRDRAQYF. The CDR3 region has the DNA TGTGCCAGCAGCGACCGGGACAGGGCGCAGTATTTT.

CDR3 residues: CASTLGTVGGETQYF. The CDR3 DNA reads TGTGCCAGCACCCTGGGAACAGTTGGCGGGGAGACCCAGTACTTC. The rearrangement uses TRBV11-1 and TRBJ2-5, with D possibly being TRBD2 (5 bases). Germline lookup yields CDR1 SGHAT and CDR2 FQDESV (reference sequence). The CDR3 is 15 residues long. V was trimmed by 7 bases and J by 5 bases, leaving 20 bases between them.